The clone carrying this TCR beta chain was observed a handful of times. Its cognate antigen is unknown. Patients were excluded because of uncontrolled infection, other autoimmune disease, pregnancy or lactation. Diagnosing involved the use of clinical symptoms, serum thyroxine and TRAb, thyroid ultrasound and orbital computed tomography. PBMCs were collected from a 10 ml volume of fresh peripheral blood. The data originate from a study of T cells in Graves' hyperthyroidism and ophthalmopathy. Findings and limits, study-wide: Blood samples included most of the expanded thyroid clonotypes exceeding 0.001.

The CDR3 sequence is 14 residues long. The germline CDR1 and CDR2 sequences are ENHRY and SYGVKD. V shed 8 bases, J shed 2 bases, and the junction held 8 bases outside the gene matches. Template material for amplifying TCR beta CDR3 regions consisted of RNA transcripts. First-round RT-PCR targeting the TCR CDR3 was performed with the HTBI primer set. TCRdb re-called the multiplex PCR reads with MiXCR, one entry per CDR3 protein. The sample lists 500,000 to 550,000 distinct CDR3 sequences, about 20% occurring once. The V call is TRBV10-3, the J call TRBJ1-2; 7 bases agree with TRBD1. The source of this sequence is a man aged 40-49 years with Graves' ophthalmopathy. Sample: blood. The CDR3 protein is CAIGPGQSNYGYTF. The CDR3 DNA reads TGTGCCATCGGCCCGGGACAGAGCAACTATGGCTACACCTTC.